This T cell receptor beta chain was documented in a study of T cell changes during pregnancy in multiple sclerosis. V shed 4 bases, J shed 8 bases, and the junction held 16 bases outside the gene matches. This CDR3 is built from 17 residues. The germline V gene encodes CDR1 SGHAT and CDR2 FQNNGV. The table came from immunoSEQ multiplex PCR; TCRdb's copy has only in-frame clones and leaves some out. The repertoire includes more than 80,000 clones, roughly 90% of them detected once, and about 1.6% sits in the top ten. This clone was found once. The sequencing here drew on peripheral blood, taken in the first trimester of pregnancy. This chain uses TRBV11-2 with TRBJ2-1; 8 bases align to TRBD1. This clonotype was obtained from a female donor with multiple sclerosis, enrolled in a pregnancy study. The CDR3 spells CASSSRYRDRPRDEQFF. CDR3 nucleotide sequence: TGTGCCAGCAGCTCTAGGTACCGGGACAGGCCTAGGGATGAGCAGTTCTTC.